The 18 T cell receptor beta chains reported below all come from one sample, sequenced in a study of T cell responses to AZD1222 COVID-19 vaccine. The repertoire was sequenced with immunoSEQ multiplex PCR; TCRdb's copy has only in-frame clones and lacks some. The data show under 300,000 clones, about 92% seen once. This specimen consisted of peripheral blood, obtained on day 0 of AZD1222 vaccination. The receptors derive from an adult in good health.

In this sample, this clone turned up once. The chain recombines TRBV9 with TRBJ1-5; D not resolved. V lost 2 bases, J lost 1 base, and 16 bases lay in between. Germline values: CDR1 SGDLS, CDR2 YYNGEE. This CDR3 spans 17 amino acids. DNA of the CDR3: TGTGCCAGCAGCGTTTGTGAGACCAGGTACAGCAATCAGCCCCAGCATTTT. It codes for CASSVCETRYSNQPQHF.

This clone showed up just once. The chain uses TRBV18 and TRBJ2-1; perhaps D is TRBD1 or TRBD2 (5 bases each). The CDR3 runs to 14 residues. CDR1 and CDR2 from the germline V gene are KGHSH and LQKENI. V was shortened by 5 bases and J by 0 bases, with 8 bases between the two germline ends. DNA for the CDR3: TGTGCCAGCTCAGGGACGTCCTCCTACAATGAGCAGTTCTTC. It is translated as CASSGTSSYNEQFF.

The chain links TRBV11-2 to TRBJ2-7; D might be TRBD2 (6 bases). The CDR3 has 16 amino acids. From germline, CDR1 is SGHAT and CDR2 FQNNGV. Between the trimmed V and J ends, which lost 1 base and 3 bases, there was a span of 16 bases. CDR3 nucleotide sequence: TGTGCCAGCAGCTTAGGTCGGGACTCGTCGATCTACGAGCAGTACTTC. Protein product: CASSLGRDSSIYEQYF.

The chain links TRBV5-1 to TRBJ1-4; TRBD1 matches 10 bases. The trim removed 0 bases at V and 7 bases at J, leaving 3 bases unmatched. Germline CDR1 and CDR2: SGHRS and YFSETQ. The CDR3 covers 15 residues. The CDR3 here is CASSLGDRGSEKLFF. CDR3 bases: TGCGCCAGCAGCTTGGGGGACAGGGGCTCTGAAAAACTGTTTTTT.

For the CDR3, the DNA is TGTGCCAGCAGCTTAAGGGGAAGGAACTCCTACGAGCAGTACTTC. It translates to CASSLRGRNSYEQYF. The genes are TRBV11-2 and TRBJ2-7, with D possibly being TRBD1 (5 bases). V lost 2 bases and J lost 0, with 11 bases in between. The V gene's germline CDR1 is SGHAT and CDR2 FQNNGV. CDR3 length: 15 amino acids.

This chain connects TRBV4-2 to TRBJ2-6; D unclear. The CDR3 has 14 residues. The ends were cut back, 2 bases at V and 3 bases at J, with 5 bases in the middle. CDR1 and CDR2 from the germline V gene are LGHNA and YNFKEQ. The CDR3 reads CASSQPIGANVLTF. CDR3 DNA sequence: TGTGCCAGCAGCCAACCCATTGGGGCCAACGTCCTGACTTTC.

This chain links TRBV5-4 with TRBJ1-1, with D tentatively TRBD1 (5 bases). The CDR3 loop spans 12 amino acids. Germline CDR1 SGHNT, CDR2 YYREEE (reference sequence). Trimming left V 2 bases short and J 3 bases short, with 5 bases between. Here the CDR3 DNA reads TGTGCCAGCAGCTTACAGGACACTGAAGCTTTCTTT. It codes for CASSLQDTEAFF.

V gene TRBV6-5 combines with J gene TRBJ2-7, with D unclear. CDR1 and CDR2 (germline): MNHEY, SVGAGI. Trimming cost V 5 bases and J 2 bases, with 13 bases left between them. CDR3 size: 14 residues. CDR3 bases: TGTGCCAGCAGTCCCCGAGGAGCTACCTACGAGCAGTACTTC. Its protein is CASSPRGATYEQYF.

In its sample, this clone was seen a few times. The rearrangement uses TRBV4-2 and TRBJ2-7, with a possible D match to TRBD1 (6 bases). This CDR3 is built from 13 residues. Trimming shortened V by 0 bases and J by 6 bases, and 9 bases separated the two germline ends. Per the germline V gene, CDR1 is LGHNA and CDR2 is YNFKEQ. The chain's CDR3 is CASSQEGAGEQYF. The CDR3 region has the DNA TGTGCCAGCAGCCAAGAGGGGGCGGGCGAGCAGTACTTC.

The genes are TRBV28 and TRBJ2-2, with TRBD2 as a possible D gene (7 bases). This CDR3 has 18 amino acids. V dropped 6 bases and J dropped 5 bases, with 25 bases sitting between them. Germline-derived CDR1 and CDR2 are MDHEN and SYDVKM. In DNA form, the CDR3 reads TGTGCCAGCAGAGGGTCCCGGGGGGCAGGCGGACGGACCGGGGAGCTGTTTTTT. It translates to CASRGSRGAGGRTGELFF.

The chain combines TRBV2 with TRBJ2-5; TRBD2 matches at 7 bases. Per germline, CDR1 SNHLY and CDR2 FYNNEI. The length of the CDR3 is 14 residues. Losses at the gene ends were 5 bases for V and 2 bases for J; bases not matched to a gene: 5. This chain's CDR3 is CASSSLAVQETQYF. As DNA, the CDR3 is TGTGCCAGCAGTAGCCTAGCGGTTCAAGAGACCCAGTACTTC. The full variable domain, completed using reference TRBV2 and TRBJ2-5, is EPEVTQTPSHQVTQMGQEVILRCVPISNHLYFYWYRQILGQKVEFLVSFYNNEISEKSEIFDDQFSVERPDGSNFTLKIRSTKLEDSAMYFCASSSLAVQETQYFGPGTRLLVL.

The CDR3 reads CASSETTGDQPQHF. CDR3 coding DNA: TGTGCCAGCAGTGAAACAACAGGGGATCAGCCCCAGCATTTT. The V gene is TRBV2, the J gene TRBJ1-5; TRBD1 aligns across 7 bases. Per germline, CDR1 SNHLY and CDR2 FYNNEI. Trimming removed 2 bases from V and 5 bases from J; junction bases left unmatched: 3. The CDR3 has 14 residues.

The V and J genes are TRBV7-8 and TRBJ1-5; D may be TRBD1 (5 bases). CDR3 length: 14 amino acids. V dropped 5 bases and J dropped 2 bases, with 10 bases sitting between them. CDR1 is SGHVS and CDR2 is FQNEAQ in the germline V gene. The CDR3 here is CASSKQVGNQPQHF. CDR3 DNA sequence: TGTGCCAGCAGCAAACAGGTGGGCAATCAGCCCCAGCATTTT.

The V call is TRBV19, the J call TRBJ1-1, with D tentatively TRBD1 (6 bases). Germline V gives CDR1 LNHDA, CDR2 SQIVND (reference sequence). Deletions cut 9 bases from V and 0 bases from J, with 20 bases between. The CDR3 is made up of 16 amino acids. The CDR3 DNA sequence: TGTGCCAGCACCGGGCCCAGGGGAGTCTTGAACACTGAAGCTTTCTTT. Its translation: CASTGPRGVLNTEAFF. Looking up the rest from reference TRBV19 and TRBJ1-1 gives the full variable domain: DGGITQSPKYLFRKEGQNVTLSCEQNLNHDAMYWYRQDPGQGLRLIYYSQIVNDFQKGDIAEGYSVSREKKESFPLTVTSAQKNPTAFYLCASTGPRGVLNTEAFFGQGTRLTVV.

This chain uses TRBV15 with TRBJ1-2; 8 nucleotides match TRBD1. This CDR3 is 16 amino acids long. Germline loops: CDR1 LNHNV, CDR2 YYDKDF (reference sequence). After removal of 6 bases from V and 8 bases from J, the junction contained 17 bases not matched to a gene. In DNA form, the CDR3 reads TGTGCCACCAGTAAGGGCGACCAGGGGGCACTGGGCGGCTACACCTTC. It codes for CATSKGDQGALGGYTF. Full variable domain (remainder filled in from reference TRBV15 and TRBJ1-2): DAMVIQNPRYQVTQFGKPVTLSCSQTLNHNVMYWYQQKSSQAPKLLFHYYDKDFNNEADTPDNFQSRRPNTSFCFLDIRSPGLGDTAMYLCATSKGDQGALGGYTFGSGTRLTVV.

DNA of the CDR3: TGTGCCAGCAGCTTAGAGGCGGGCGGGAGCGATTTCCTCAAGCAGTTCTTC. Amino acid sequence: CASSLEAGGSDFLKQFF. V is TRBV7-9 and J is TRBJ2-1, with 7 bases matching TRBD2. V trimming: 1 base; J trimming: 11 bases; junction bases outside the gene matches: 17. The germline gives CDR1 SEHNR, CDR2 FQNEAQ (reference sequence). The CDR3 loop spans 17 amino acids. Variable domain in full (rest from reference TRBV7-9 and TRBJ2-1): DTGVSQNPRHKITKRGQNVTFRCDPISEHNRLYWYRQTLGQGPEFLTYFQNEAQLEKSRLLSDRFSAERPKGSFSTLEIQRTEQGDSAMYLCASSLEAGGSDFLKQFFGPGTRLTVL.

The chain joins TRBV6-5 to TRBJ2-4; TRBD1 or TRBD2 may be the D gene (5 bases each). From germline, CDR1 is MNHEY and CDR2 SVGAGI. Trimming removed 2 bases at V and 2 bases at J, with 13 bases between. The CDR3 consists of 16 residues. CDR3 nucleotides: TGTGCCAGCAGTTACCGGGGCGGTCCAACCAAAAACATTCAGTACTTC. Its translation: CASSYRGGPTKNIQYF.

V gene TRBV5-6 combines with J gene TRBJ1-1; no definite D call. With 3 bases removed from V and 4 bases from J, the gap between germline ends came to 16 bases. The germline gives CDR1 SGHDT, CDR2 YYEEEE. CDR3 length equals 15 residues. The CDR3 sequence is CASSSPRETATEAFF. The DNA of the CDR3 is TGTGCCAGCAGCTCACCCCGGGAGACGGCCACTGAAGCTTTCTTT.